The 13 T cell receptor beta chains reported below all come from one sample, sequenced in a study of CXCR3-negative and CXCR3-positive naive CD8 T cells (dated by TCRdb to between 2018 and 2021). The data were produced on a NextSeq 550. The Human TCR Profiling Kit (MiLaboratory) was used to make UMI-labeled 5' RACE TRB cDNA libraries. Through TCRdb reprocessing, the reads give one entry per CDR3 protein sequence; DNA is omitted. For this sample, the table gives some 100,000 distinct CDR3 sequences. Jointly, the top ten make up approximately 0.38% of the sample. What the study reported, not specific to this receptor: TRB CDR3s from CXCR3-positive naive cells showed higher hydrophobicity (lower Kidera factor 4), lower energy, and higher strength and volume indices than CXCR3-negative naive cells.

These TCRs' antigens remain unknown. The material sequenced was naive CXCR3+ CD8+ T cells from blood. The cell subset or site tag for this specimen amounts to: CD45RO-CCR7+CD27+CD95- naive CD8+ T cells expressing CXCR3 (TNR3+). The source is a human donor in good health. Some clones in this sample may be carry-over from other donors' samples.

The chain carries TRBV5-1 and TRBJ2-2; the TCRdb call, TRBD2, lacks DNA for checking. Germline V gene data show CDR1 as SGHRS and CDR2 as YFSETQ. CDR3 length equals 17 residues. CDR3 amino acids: CASSLTGSASRSGELFF.

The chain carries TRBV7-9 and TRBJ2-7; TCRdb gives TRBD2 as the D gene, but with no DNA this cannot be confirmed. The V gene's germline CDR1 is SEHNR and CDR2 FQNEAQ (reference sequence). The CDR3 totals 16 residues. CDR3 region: CASSATSGGQRNEQYF.

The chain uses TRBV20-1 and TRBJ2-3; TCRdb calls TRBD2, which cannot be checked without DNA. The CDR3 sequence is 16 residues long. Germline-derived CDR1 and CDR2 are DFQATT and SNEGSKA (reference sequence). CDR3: CSVDPLAGPRTDTQYF.

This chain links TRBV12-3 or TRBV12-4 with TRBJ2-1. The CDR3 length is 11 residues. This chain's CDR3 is CASSLGYEQFF.

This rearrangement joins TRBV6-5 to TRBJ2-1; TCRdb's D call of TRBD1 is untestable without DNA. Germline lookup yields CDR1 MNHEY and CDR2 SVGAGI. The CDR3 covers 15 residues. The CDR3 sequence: CASSRPAAGDNEQFF.

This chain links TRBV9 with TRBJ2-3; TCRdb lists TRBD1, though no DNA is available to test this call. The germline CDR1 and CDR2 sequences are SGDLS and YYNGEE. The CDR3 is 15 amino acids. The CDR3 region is CASSVDTGATDTQYF.

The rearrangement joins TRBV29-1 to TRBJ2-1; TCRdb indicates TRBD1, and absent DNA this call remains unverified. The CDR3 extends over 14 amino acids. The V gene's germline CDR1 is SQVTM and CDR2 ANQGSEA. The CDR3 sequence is CSVEGPGAYNEQFF.

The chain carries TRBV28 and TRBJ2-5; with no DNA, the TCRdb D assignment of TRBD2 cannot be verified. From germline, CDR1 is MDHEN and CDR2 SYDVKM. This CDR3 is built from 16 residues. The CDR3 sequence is CASSPTRRGWQETQYF. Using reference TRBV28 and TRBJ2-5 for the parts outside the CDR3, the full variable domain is DVKVTQSSRYLVKRTGEKVFLECVQDMDHENMFWYRQDPGLGLRLIYFSYDVKMKEKGDIPEGYSVSREKKERFSLILESASTNQTSMYLCASSPTRRGWQETQYFGPGTRLLVL.

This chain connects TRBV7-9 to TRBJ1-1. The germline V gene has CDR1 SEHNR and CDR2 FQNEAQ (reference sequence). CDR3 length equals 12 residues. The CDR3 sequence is CASSDSINEAFF.

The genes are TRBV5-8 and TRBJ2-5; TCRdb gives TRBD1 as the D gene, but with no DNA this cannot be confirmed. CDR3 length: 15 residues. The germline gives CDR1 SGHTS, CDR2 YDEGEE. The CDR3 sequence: CASSSGQTSFETQYF.

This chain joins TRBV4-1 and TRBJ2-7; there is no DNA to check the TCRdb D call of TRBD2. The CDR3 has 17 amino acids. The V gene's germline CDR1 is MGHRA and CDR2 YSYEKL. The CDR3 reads CASSQETSGADSYEQYF.

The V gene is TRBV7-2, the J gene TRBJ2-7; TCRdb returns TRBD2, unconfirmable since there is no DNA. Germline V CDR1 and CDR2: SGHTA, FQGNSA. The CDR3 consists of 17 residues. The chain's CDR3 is CASSFPRGRTYSYGQYF.

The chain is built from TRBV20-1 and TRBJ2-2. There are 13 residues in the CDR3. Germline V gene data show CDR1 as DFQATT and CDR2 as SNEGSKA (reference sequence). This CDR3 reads CSAPDKNTGELFF.